One and the same sample provided the 8 T cell receptor beta chains below, sequenced in a study of cytomegalovirus exposure and HLA in healthy donors. TCRdb's copy holds only in-frame clones and misses some; the assay was immunoSEQ multiplex PCR. The sample has 100,000 or so clones, approximately 90% seen once; the top ten hold 3% to 4%. The specimen sequenced was PBMCs. Receptors originate from a woman in her twenties or thirties in good health and CMV-seronegative.

This chain uses TRBV10-3 with TRBJ1-5, with 8 bases that match TRBD1. Germline loops: CDR1 ENHRY, CDR2 SYGVKD. Unmatched junction bases numbered 2, after V lost 0 bases and J lost 4 bases. The CDR3 contains 15 residues. CDR3 sequence reads: CAISESGTGNQPQHF. The CDR3 region has the DNA TGTGCCATCAGTGAGTCGGGGACAGGTAATCAGCCCCAGCATTTT.

For the CDR3, the DNA is TGTGCCAGCAGTTTAACGGCTAACTATGGCTACACCTTC. It translates to CASSLTANYGYTF. The gene calls are TRBV28 and TRBJ1-2, with D uncertain. CDR3 length: 13 amino acids. CDR1 and CDR2 (germline): MDHEN, SYDVKM. Trimming left V 2 bases short and J 0 bases short, with 4 bases between.

The V call is TRBV19, the J call TRBJ2-7, with 7 bases matching TRBD2. CDR1 is LNHDA and CDR2 is SQIVND in the germline V gene (reference sequence). This CDR3 spans 14 amino acids. The V gene end was trimmed by 5 bases and the J gene end by 5 bases; junction bases not matched to a gene: 9. The DNA for the CDR3 is TGTGCCAGTAGTCCGAAAGCGGGAATTGACGAGCAGTACTTC. It translates to CASSPKAGIDEQYF.

The chain combines TRBV18 with TRBJ1-2; 8 positions agree with TRBD1. Germline V lookup: CDR1 KGHSH, CDR2 LQKENI. Trimming at V came to 4 bases and at J to 8 bases, leaving 6 bases not matched to a gene. The CDR3 length is 13 residues. For the CDR3, the DNA is TGTGCCAGCTCACGGACAGGGATCCAGGGCTACACCTTC. Residues: CASSRTGIQGYTF.

The chain has TRBV6-5 and TRBJ1-6, with 7 bases that match TRBD1. V dropped 6 bases and J dropped 7; count of bases not matched to a gene: 6. The CDR3 is made up of 14 amino acids. Germline V gene data show CDR1 as MNHEY and CDR2 as SVGAGI. The CDR3 loop reads CASSSWGQNSPLHF. Here the CDR3 DNA reads TGTGCCAGCAGCTCATGGGGACAGAATTCACCCCTCCACTTT.

V and J are TRBV15 and TRBJ2-1; the D is unclear. Trimming left V 0 bases short and J 9 bases short, with 9 bases between. CDR3 size: 13 residues. CDR1 is LNHNV, CDR2 YYDKDF, per germline (reference sequence). The chain's CDR3 is CATSRDWSGEQFF. DNA for the CDR3: TGTGCCACCAGCAGAGATTGGTCCGGTGAGCAGTTCTTC.

The J gene is TRBJ2-2, the V gene TRBV6-4; D possibly corresponds to TRBD1 (5 bases). The CDR3 is 15 amino acids. V lost 6 bases to trimming and J lost 1 base, with 12 bases between them. In germline, CDR1 is MRHNA, CDR2 SNTAGT. The CDR3 region has the DNA TGTGCCAGCAGCGCAGACAGTTGGAACACCGGGGAGCTGTTTTTT. It codes for CASSADSWNTGELFF.

This chain joins TRBV5-5 and TRBJ2-7, with a weak D call TRBD2 (6 bases). Trimming pared 0 bases from V and 4 bases from J, leaving 11 bases between. CDR3 length equals 14 residues. CDR1 SGHKS and CDR2 YYEKEE come from the germline V gene (reference sequence). The CDR3 DNA follows: TGTGCCAGCAGCTTGGAGCCTGGGAGGTACGAGCAGTACTTC. It is translated as CASSLEPGRYEQYF. Full variable domain (remainder filled in from reference TRBV5-5 and TRBJ2-7): DAGVTQSPTHLIKTRGQQVTLRCSPISGHKSVSWYQQVLGQGPQFIFQYYEKEERGRGNFPDRFSARQFPNYSSELNVNALLLGDSALYLCASSLEPGRYEQYFGPGTRLTVT.